This T cell receptor (beta chain) was identified during a study of T-cell memory formation after mild COVID-19. Study-wide context: TCR clusters were largely donor specific. Whole-study findings and limits: CD8+ contracting clones occupied EMRA, while CD4+ ones occupied mainly CM and EM. Detection of some responders pre-infection suggested pre-existing cross-reactive memory T cells participated. Clones that contracted from day 15 to 85 had balanced CD4/CD8; later expanders were CD4+ biased.

Using its own MiXCR run on the 5' RACE reads, TCRdb lists one record per CDR3 protein. The table shows around 300,000 distinct CDR3 sequences, with approximately 19% occurring only once. This CDR3 is 16 amino acids long. V lost 1 base, J lost 7 bases, and 13 bases stayed unmatched. Germline CDR1 reads DFQATT; CDR2 reads SNEGSKA (reference sequence). In this sample, this clonotype turned up once. The antigen is not known. Material for sequencing was PBMCs or a T cell subset sorted from them (not recorded which). The clonotype comes from a man younger than 35 who had mild COVID-19 (a few samples of this study predate the infection). Cell type and time point are not known. The gene calls are TRBV20-1 and TRBJ1-3; 7 nucleotides match TRBD1. CDR3 DNA: TGCAGTGCTAGAGTTAGTGACAGGGCGACGGGGAACACCATATATTTT. Translation gives CSARVSDRATGNTIYF.